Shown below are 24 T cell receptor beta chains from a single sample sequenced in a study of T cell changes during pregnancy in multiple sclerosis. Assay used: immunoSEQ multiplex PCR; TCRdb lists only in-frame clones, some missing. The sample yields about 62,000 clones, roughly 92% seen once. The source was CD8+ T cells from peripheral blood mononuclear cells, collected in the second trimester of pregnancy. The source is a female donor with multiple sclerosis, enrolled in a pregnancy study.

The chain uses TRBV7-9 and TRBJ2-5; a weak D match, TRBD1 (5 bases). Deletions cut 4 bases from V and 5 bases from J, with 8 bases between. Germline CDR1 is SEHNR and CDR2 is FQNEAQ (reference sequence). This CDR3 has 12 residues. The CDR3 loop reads CASSSGLETQYF. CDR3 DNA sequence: TGTGCCAGCAGCTCAGGGCTGGAGACCCAGTACTTC.

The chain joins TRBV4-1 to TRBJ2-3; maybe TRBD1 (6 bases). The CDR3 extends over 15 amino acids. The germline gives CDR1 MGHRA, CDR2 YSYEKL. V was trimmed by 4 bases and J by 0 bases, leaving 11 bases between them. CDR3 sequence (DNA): TGCGCCAGCAGCCCATGGACAGCCAGCACAGATACGCAGTATTTT. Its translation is CASSPWTASTDTQYF.

As DNA, the CDR3 is TGCGCCAGCAGCCAGGGCGGGGCCTACAATGAGCAGTTCTTC. This sequence encodes CASSQGGAYNEQFF. This sequence joins TRBV4-1 and TRBJ2-1, with D possibly TRBD2 on 6 matching bases. The CDR3 sequence is 14 residues long. Germline V gene data show CDR1 as MGHRA and CDR2 as YSYEKL. Deletions cut 3 bases from V and 2 bases from J, with 8 bases between.

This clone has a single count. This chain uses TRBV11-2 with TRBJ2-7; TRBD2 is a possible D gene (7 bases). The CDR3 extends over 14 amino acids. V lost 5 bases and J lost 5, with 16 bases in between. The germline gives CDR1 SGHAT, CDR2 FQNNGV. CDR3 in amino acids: CASSPGGGVDEQYF. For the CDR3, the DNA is TGTGCCAGCAGCCCCGGAGGGGGGGTTGACGAGCAGTACTTC.

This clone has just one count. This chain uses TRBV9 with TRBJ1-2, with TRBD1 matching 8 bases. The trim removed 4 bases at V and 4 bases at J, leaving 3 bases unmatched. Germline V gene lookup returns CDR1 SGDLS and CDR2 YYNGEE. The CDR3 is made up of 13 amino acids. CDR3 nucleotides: TGTGCCAGCAGCACCGACAGGGGCTATGGCTACACCTTC. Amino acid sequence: CASSTDRGYGYTF.

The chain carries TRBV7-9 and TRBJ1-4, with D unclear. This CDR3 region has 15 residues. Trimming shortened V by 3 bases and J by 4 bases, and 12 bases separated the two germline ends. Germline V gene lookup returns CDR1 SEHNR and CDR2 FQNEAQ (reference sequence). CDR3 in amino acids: CASSFGTDNNEKLFF. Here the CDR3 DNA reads TGTGCCAGCAGCTTCGGTACAGACAATAATGAAAAACTGTTTTTT.

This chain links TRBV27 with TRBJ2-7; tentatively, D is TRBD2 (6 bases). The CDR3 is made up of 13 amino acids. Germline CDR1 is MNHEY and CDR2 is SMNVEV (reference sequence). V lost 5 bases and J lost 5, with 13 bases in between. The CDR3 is CASSRGSSNEQYF. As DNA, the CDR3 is TGTGCCAGCAGTCGGGGGAGTTCGAACGAGCAGTACTTC.

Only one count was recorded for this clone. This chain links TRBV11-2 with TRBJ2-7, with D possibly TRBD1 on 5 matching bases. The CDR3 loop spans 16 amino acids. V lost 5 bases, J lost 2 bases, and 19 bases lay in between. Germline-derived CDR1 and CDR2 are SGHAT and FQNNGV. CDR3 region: CASSPPGLQATYEQYF. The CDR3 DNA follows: TGTGCCAGCAGCCCCCCCGGCCTACAGGCTACCTACGAGCAGTACTTC.

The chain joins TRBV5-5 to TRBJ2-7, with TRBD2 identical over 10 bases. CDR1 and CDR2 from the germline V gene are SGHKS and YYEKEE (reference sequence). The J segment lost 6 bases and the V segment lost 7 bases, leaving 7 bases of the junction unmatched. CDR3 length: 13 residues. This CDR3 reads CASQREGGAEQYF. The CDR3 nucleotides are TGTGCCAGCCAGCGGGAGGGGGGCGCCGAGCAGTACTTC.

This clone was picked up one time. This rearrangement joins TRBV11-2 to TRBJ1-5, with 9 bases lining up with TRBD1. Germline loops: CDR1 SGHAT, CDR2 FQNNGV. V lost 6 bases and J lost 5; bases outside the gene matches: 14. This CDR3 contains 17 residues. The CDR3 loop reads CASRPPGTGPGDQPQHF. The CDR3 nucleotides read TGTGCCAGCAGGCCACCCGGGACAGGGCCCGGGGATCAGCCCCAGCATTTT.

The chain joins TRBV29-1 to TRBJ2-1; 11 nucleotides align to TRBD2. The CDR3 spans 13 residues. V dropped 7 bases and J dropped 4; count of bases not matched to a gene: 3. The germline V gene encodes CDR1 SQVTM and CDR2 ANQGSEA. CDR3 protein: CSGGLAEYNEQFF. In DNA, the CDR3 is TGCAGCGGGGGACTAGCGGAATACAATGAGCAGTTCTTC.

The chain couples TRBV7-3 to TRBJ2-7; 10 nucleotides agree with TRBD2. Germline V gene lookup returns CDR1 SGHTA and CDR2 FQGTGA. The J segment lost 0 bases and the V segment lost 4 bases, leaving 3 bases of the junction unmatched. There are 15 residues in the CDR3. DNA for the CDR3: TGTGCCAGCAGCTGGTCTAGCGGGAGCTCCTACGAGCAGTACTTC. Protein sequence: CASSWSSGSSYEQYF.

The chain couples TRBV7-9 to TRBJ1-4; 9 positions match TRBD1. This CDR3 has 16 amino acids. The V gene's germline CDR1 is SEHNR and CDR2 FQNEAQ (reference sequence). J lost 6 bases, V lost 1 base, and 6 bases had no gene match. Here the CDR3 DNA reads TGTGCCAGCAGCTTAGAAGAGAGGACAGGGGATGAAAAACTGTTTTTT. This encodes CASSLEERTGDEKLFF. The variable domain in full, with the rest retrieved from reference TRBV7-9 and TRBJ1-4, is DTGVSQNPRHKITKRGQNVTFRCDPISEHNRLYWYRQTLGQGPEFLTYFQNEAQLEKSRLLSDRFSAERPKGSFSTLEIQRTEQGDSAMYLCASSLEERTGDEKLFFGSGTQLSVL.

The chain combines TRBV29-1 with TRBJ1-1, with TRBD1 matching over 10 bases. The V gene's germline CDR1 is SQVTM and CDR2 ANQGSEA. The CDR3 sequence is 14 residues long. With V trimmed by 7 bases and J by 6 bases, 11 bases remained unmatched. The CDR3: CSALRQGAASEAFF. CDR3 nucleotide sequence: TGCAGCGCCCTCCGACAGGGGGCTGCTTCTGAAGCTTTCTTT.

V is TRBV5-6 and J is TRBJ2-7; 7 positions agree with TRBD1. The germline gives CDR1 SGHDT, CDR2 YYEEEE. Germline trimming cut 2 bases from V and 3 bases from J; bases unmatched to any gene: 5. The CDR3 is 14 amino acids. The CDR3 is CASSFTGAYYEQYF. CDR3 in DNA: TGTGCCAGCAGCTTCACAGGGGCGTACTACGAGCAGTACTTC.

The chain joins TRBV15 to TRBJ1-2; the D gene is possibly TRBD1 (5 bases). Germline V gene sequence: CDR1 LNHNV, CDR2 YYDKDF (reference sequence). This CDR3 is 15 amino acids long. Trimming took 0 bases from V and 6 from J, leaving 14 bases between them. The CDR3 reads CATSRDGSWGDGYTF. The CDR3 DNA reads TGTGCCACCAGCAGAGATGGGTCTTGGGGGGATGGCTACACCTTC.

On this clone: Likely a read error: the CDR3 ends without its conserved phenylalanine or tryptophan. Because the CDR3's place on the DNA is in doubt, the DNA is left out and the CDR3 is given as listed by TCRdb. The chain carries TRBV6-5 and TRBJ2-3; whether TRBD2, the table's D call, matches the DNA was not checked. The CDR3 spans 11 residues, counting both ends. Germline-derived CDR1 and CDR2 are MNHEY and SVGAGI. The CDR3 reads CTRTSGHRPAL.

In DNA form, the CDR3 reads TGTGCCAGCAGCTTCCCGCGGGCCGGGGAGCTGTTTTTT. It codes for CASSFPRAGELFF. The gene calls are TRBV7-9 and TRBJ2-2; D is possibly TRBD2 (5 bases). With 3 bases removed from V and 6 bases from J, the gap between germline ends came to 8 bases. The CDR3 contains 13 residues. CDR1 is SEHNR and CDR2 is FQNEAQ in the germline V gene (reference sequence).

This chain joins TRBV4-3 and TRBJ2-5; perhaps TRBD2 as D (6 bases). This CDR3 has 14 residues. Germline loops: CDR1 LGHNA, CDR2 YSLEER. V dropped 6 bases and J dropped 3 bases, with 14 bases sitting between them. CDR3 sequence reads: CASSPGTGEETQYF. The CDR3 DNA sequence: TGCGCCAGCAGTCCAGGGACGGGAGAAGAGACCCAGTACTTC.

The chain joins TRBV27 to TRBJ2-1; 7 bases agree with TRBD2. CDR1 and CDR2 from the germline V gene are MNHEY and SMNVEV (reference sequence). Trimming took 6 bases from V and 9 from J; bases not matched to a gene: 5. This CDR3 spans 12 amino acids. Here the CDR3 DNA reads TGTGCCAGCAGAAGGCGGGAGAGTGAGCAGTTCTTC. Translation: CASRRRESEQFF.

CDR3 amino acids: CASSHREIPYGYTF. DNA of the CDR3: TGTGCCAGCAGCCACAGGGAAATTCCTTATGGCTACACCTTC. The rearrangement uses TRBV9 and TRBJ1-2; the D gene is possibly TRBD1 (6 bases). Germline CDR1 SGDLS, CDR2 YYNGEE. V lost 4 bases and J lost 5, with 15 bases in between. This CDR3 contains 14 residues.

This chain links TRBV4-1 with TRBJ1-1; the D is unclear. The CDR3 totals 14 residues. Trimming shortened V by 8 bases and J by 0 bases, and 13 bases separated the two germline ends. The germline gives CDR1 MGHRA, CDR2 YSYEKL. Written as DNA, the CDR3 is TGCGCCAGCGGGCCCCACCTAATGAACACTGAAGCTTTCTTT. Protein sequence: CASGPHLMNTEAFF.

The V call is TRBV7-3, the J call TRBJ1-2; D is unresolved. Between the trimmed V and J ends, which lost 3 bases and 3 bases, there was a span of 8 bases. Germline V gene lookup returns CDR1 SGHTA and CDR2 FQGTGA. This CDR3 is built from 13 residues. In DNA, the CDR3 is TGTGCCAGCAGCTTCGGCGGGGACTATGGCTACACCTTC. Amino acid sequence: CASSFGGDYGYTF.

Here the CDR3 DNA reads TGTGCCAGCAGCTTGTCGCTAGGGGGTTATAGAACCTCCTACGAGCAGTACTTC. As protein: CASSLSLGGYRTSYEQYF. The gene calls are TRBV5-8 and TRBJ2-7; D is perhaps TRBD1 (6 bases). CDR3 length equals 18 residues. In germline, CDR1 is SGHTS, CDR2 YDEGEE. Trimming cost V 1 base and J 0 bases, with 20 bases left between them.